The clone carrying this T cell receptor (beta chain) was detected only a few times. The antigen remains undetermined. A second roughly 6 to 11 cycle PCR used barcoded and J-beta primers. Tags on each cDNA molecule came from a template-switch adaptor with 12 random nucleotides. TCRdb called the 5' RACE reads again in MiXCR, with one record for every CDR3 protein. The table shows approximately 960,000 distinct CDR3 sequences, with about 27% occurring only once. V lost 6 bases, J lost 0 bases, and 11 bases lay in between. CDR3 length: 15 amino acids. Per germline, CDR1 MDHEN and CDR2 SYDVKM. The data were obtained in a study of blood T cells in healthy people across ages. Study conclusions and caveats: A strong correlation was seen between TCR beta diversity and naive T cell percentage.

Every sample had a minimum of 6.5 million PBMCs isolated. Each sample yielded at least 5.5 micrograms of PBMC total RNA. These data were likewise used in another study, on T cells of mothers and their children.

This sequence was found in a woman aged 40 to 50 in good health. Sequencing was carried out using blood. V gene TRBV28 combines with J gene TRBJ1-4, with unresolved D. CDR3 loop: CASSRSGSTNEKLFF. The DNA for the CDR3 is TGTGCCAGCAGCCGAAGTGGGTCAACTAATGAAAAACTGTTTTTT.